A selection of T cell receptor beta chains follows, all from one sample in a study of human T cells and chemical hapten exposure. TCRdb reanalysed the RACE reads using MiXCR and keeps one entry per CDR3 protein. The profile covers around 200,000 distinct CDR3 sequences, with 25% to 30% appearing a single time and about 2.7% taken by the ten largest. The source material was whole blood, sampled in connection with sensitization to the hapten diphenylcyclopropenone (DPC). The receptors derive from a woman aged 25 to 39 with alopecia areata. Some clones in this sample may be carry-over from other donors' samples. The CDR3 runs from the conserved cysteine through the conserved F or W. Each record gives: clone size, D gene, J gene, V gene, CDR3 protein, CDR3 DNA. The D gene is left open where the match is weak. Only part of the rows carry a size: once, few, many, or a class if the clone is expanded.

clone_size: few; d_call: -; j_call: TRBJ2-5; v_call: TRBV20-1; cdr3_aa: CSASKLASLQETQYF; cdr3_nt: TGCAGTGCTAGCAAGCTAGCGAGCCTCCAAGAGACCCAGTACTTC
clone_size: -; d_call: -; j_call: TRBJ1-5; v_call: TRBV5-4; cdr3_aa: CASSLAGENQPQHF; cdr3_nt: TGTGCCAGCAGCTTGGCAGGGGAAAATCAGCCCCAGCATTTT
clone_size: -; d_call: -; j_call: TRBJ1-5; v_call: TRBV5-6; cdr3_aa: CASSLGGRGLRSNQPQHF; cdr3_nt: TGTGCCAGCAGCTTGGGAGGCAGGGGATTGAGGAGCAATCAGCCCCAGCATTTT
clone_size: -; d_call: -; j_call: TRBJ1-1; v_call: TRBV4-3; cdr3_aa: CASSQVTGGNTEAFF; cdr3_nt: TGCGCCAGCAGCCAAGTGACGGGAGGCAACACTGAAGCTTTTTTT
clone_size: many; d_call: -; j_call: TRBJ2-3; v_call: TRBV9; cdr3_aa: CASSLMAGALDTQYF; cdr3_nt: TGTGCCAGCAGCTTAATGGCAGGGGCGCTCGATACGCAGTATTTT
clone_size: once; d_call: -; j_call: TRBJ1-2; v_call: TRBV29-1; cdr3_aa: CSVEDQGHGYTF; cdr3_nt: TGCAGCGTTGAAGATCAAGGGCATGGCTACACCTTC
clone_size: few; d_call: -; j_call: TRBJ2-7; v_call: TRBV4-3; cdr3_aa: CASSQLSGYEQYF; cdr3_nt: TGCGCCAGCAGCCAACTCTCTGGATACGAGCAGTACTTC
clone_size: few; d_call: -; j_call: TRBJ2-7; v_call: TRBV10-3; cdr3_aa: CAISESSAGVEQYF; cdr3_nt: TGTGCCATCAGTGAGTCGTCGGCAGGGGTTGAGCAGTACTTC
clone_size: once; d_call: -; j_call: TRBJ2-2; v_call: TRBV6-2/TRBV6-3; cdr3_aa: CASSTYGGAGELFF; cdr3_nt: TGTGCCAGCAGTACCTACGGCGGGGCCGGGGAGCTGTTTTTT
clone_size: many; d_call: -; j_call: TRBJ1-1; v_call: TRBV6-2/TRBV6-3; cdr3_aa: CASSDGQGAFF; cdr3_nt: TGTGCCAGCAGTGACGGCCAAGGGGCTTTCTTT
clone_size: -; d_call: -; j_call: TRBJ1-5; v_call: TRBV28; cdr3_aa: CASLQGSRNQPQHF; cdr3_nt: TGTGCCAGCCTACAGGGTAGCCGCAATCAGCCCCAGCATTTT
clone_size: -; d_call: -; j_call: TRBJ2-7; v_call: TRBV29-1; cdr3_aa: CSVGPGSSYEQYF; cdr3_nt: TGCAGCGTGGGACCCGGGTCCTCCTACGAGCAGTACTTC
clone_size: few; d_call: -; j_call: TRBJ2-5; v_call: TRBV5-1; cdr3_aa: CASRAPSGFQETQYF; cdr3_nt: TGCGCCAGCAGAGCCCCATCAGGGTTTCAGGAGACCCAGTACTTC
clone_size: -; d_call: TRBD1; j_call: TRBJ2-5; v_call: TRBV6-5; cdr3_aa: CASRNRGPLGETQYF; cdr3_nt: TGTGCCAGCAGAAACAGGGGGCCTTTGGGAGAGACCCAGTACTTC
clone_size: few; d_call: -; j_call: TRBJ2-7; v_call: TRBV28; cdr3_aa: CASTAGDRKTYEQYF; cdr3_nt: TGTGCCAGCACCGCTGGAGACAGGAAGACCTACGAGCAGTACTTC
clone_size: -; d_call: -; j_call: TRBJ2-5; v_call: TRBV7-2; cdr3_aa: CASSLVVDETQYF; cdr3_nt: TGTGCCAGCAGCTTAGTGGTCGATGAGACCCAGTACTTC
clone_size: -; d_call: TRBD1; j_call: TRBJ2-2; v_call: TRBV28; cdr3_aa: CASSLTGTPGELFF; cdr3_nt: TGTGCCAGCAGTTTGACAGGGACCCCCGGGGAGCTGTTTTTT
clone_size: few; d_call: TRBD2; j_call: TRBJ2-3; v_call: TRBV10-2; cdr3_aa: CASRPLAGFADTQYF; cdr3_nt: TGCGCCAGCAGACCACTAGCGGGGTTTGCAGATACGCAGTATTTT
clone_size: few; d_call: -; j_call: TRBJ2-1; v_call: TRBV29-1; cdr3_aa: CSVEVSRIDEQFF; cdr3_nt: TGCAGCGTTGAAGTGTCCAGGATTGATGAGCAGTTCTTC
clone_size: -; d_call: TRBD2; j_call: TRBJ2-7; v_call: TRBV20-1; cdr3_aa: CSARGGSGSSSYEQYF; cdr3_nt: TGCAGTGCGCGTGGGGGCAGCGGGAGCTCCTCCTACGAGCAGTACTTC
clone_size: few; d_call: -; j_call: TRBJ2-7; v_call: TRBV2; cdr3_aa: CASSEAYGQGGADEQYF; cdr3_nt: TGTGCCAGCAGTGAAGCATACGGACAGGGAGGGGCGGACGAGCAGTACTTC
clone_size: -; d_call: TRBD2; j_call: TRBJ2-2; v_call: TRBV10-2; cdr3_aa: CASSVAGGASGELFF; cdr3_nt: TGCGCCAGCAGTGTCGCGGGAGGGGCCTCCGGGGAGCTGTTTTTT
clone_size: few; d_call: -; j_call: TRBJ1-2; v_call: TRBV10-3; cdr3_aa: CATKDNEGYTF; cdr3_nt: TGTGCCACCAAAGACAATGAGGGCTACACCTTC
clone_size: few; d_call: -; j_call: TRBJ1-5; v_call: TRBV12-3/TRBV12-4; cdr3_aa: CASSLGGEGQPQHF; cdr3_nt: TGTGCCAGCAGTTTAGGAGGGGAAGGACAGCCCCAGCATTTT
clone_size: -; d_call: TRBD2; j_call: TRBJ2-1; v_call: TRBV18; cdr3_aa: CASSSLLAGADNEQFF; cdr3_nt: TGTGCCAGCTCATCCCTACTAGCGGGGGCGGACAATGAGCAGTTCTTC
clone_size: few; d_call: -; j_call: TRBJ1-3; v_call: TRBV30; cdr3_aa: CAWTRPSGPGVNTIYF; cdr3_nt: TGTGCCTGGACCCGCCCTTCTGGACCGGGTGTAAACACCATATATTTT
clone_size: -; d_call: TRBD2; j_call: TRBJ2-1; v_call: TRBV7-2; cdr3_aa: CASSLWASGRTYNEQFF; cdr3_nt: TGTGCCAGCAGCTTATGGGCTAGCGGGAGGACCTACAATGAGCAGTTCTTC
clone_size: few; d_call: -; j_call: TRBJ2-3; v_call: TRBV29-1; cdr3_aa: CSVDTSLDTQYF; cdr3_nt: TGCAGCGTCGATACCAGTCTGGATACGCAGTATTTT
clone_size: -; d_call: -; j_call: TRBJ1-6; v_call: TRBV12-5; cdr3_aa: CASGFLETVNSPLHF; cdr3_nt: TGTGCTAGTGGTTTTCTCGAGACAGTTAATTCACCCCTCCACTTT
clone_size: -; d_call: TRBD2; j_call: TRBJ2-7; v_call: TRBV28; cdr3_aa: CASSSVGEGTYEQYF; cdr3_nt: TGTGCCAGCAGTTCGGTGGGGGAGGGCACCTACGAGCAGTACTTC
clone_size: few; d_call: -; j_call: TRBJ2-7; v_call: TRBV6-6; cdr3_aa: CASSNQGPYEQYF; cdr3_nt: TGTGCCAGCAGTAACCAGGGGCCCTACGAGCAGTACTTC
clone_size: few; d_call: TRBD1; j_call: TRBJ2-3; v_call: TRBV12-3/TRBV12-4; cdr3_aa: CASRMTGSTDTQYF; cdr3_nt: TGTGCCAGCAGGATGACAGGGTCGACAGATACGCAGTATTTT
clone_size: many; d_call: -; j_call: TRBJ2-1; v_call: TRBV29-1; cdr3_aa: CSVFQLDNEQFF; cdr3_nt: TGCAGCGTTTTTCAACTAGACAATGAGCAGTTCTTC
clone_size: few; d_call: TRBD1; j_call: TRBJ1-5; v_call: TRBV7-2; cdr3_aa: CASSLGGTVDQPQHF; cdr3_nt: TGTGCCAGCAGCTTAGGGGGGACAGTCGATCAGCCCCAGCATTTT
clone_size: -; d_call: -; j_call: TRBJ2-1; v_call: TRBV21-1; cdr3_aa: CASSKGPTDEQFF; cdr3_nt: TGTGCCAGCAGCAAAGGTCCGACGGATGAGCAGTTCTTC
clone_size: few; d_call: TRBD2; j_call: TRBJ2-2; v_call: TRBV2; cdr3_aa: CASSRRPRGDTGELFF; cdr3_nt: TGTGCCAGCAGCCGGCGCCCTCGGGGGGACACCGGGGAGCTGTTTTTT
clone_size: -; d_call: -; j_call: TRBJ2-5; v_call: TRBV6-6; cdr3_aa: CASSYPGGQETQYF; cdr3_nt: TGTGCCAGCAGTTACCCCGGGGGCCAAGAGACCCAGTACTTC